This T cell receptor beta chain was documented in a study of blood T cell repertoires in COVID-19. About the research overall: Spain, Italy and the United States supplied samples that represented acute and convalescent COVID-19. Sources were T cells, B-cell-depleted T cells, or PBMCs; the material itself was cDNA or gDNA.

With respect to this clone: Other DNA sequences in this sample translate to the same CDR3.

In the original processing: Researchers report that nucleated cell counts were estimated from reference gene primer amplification. Profiled with immunoSEQ multiplex PCR; TCRdb holds only in-frame clones, not every one. That table furnishes V, J and clone size, whereas the DNA furnished D and trimming. The data contain about 260,000 clones, 87% of them singletons. Germline loops: CDR1 LNHDA, CDR2 SQIVND (reference sequence). The V gene lost 0 bases and the J gene lost 4 bases, with 19 bases spanning the gap. The CDR3 covers 18 residues. The receptor comes from a woman aged 50 to 60 who had recovered from COVID-19. The chain employs TRBV19 and TRBJ2-1; weak D call: TRBD2 (6 bases). Sequencing was done on a sample of peripheral blood. The CDR3 DNA reads TGTGCCAGTAGTATAGATCCCCTTAGCGGCCCCCCTTACAATGAGCAGTTCTTC. This sequence encodes CASSIDPLSGPPYNEQFF.